This T cell receptor (beta chain) appears in the sequencing data of a study of technical replicates of blood from a few donors. The CDR3 runs 12 residues. The junction had 0 bases not matched to a gene; V was cut back by 3 bases and J by 6 bases. CDR1 PRHDT and CDR2 FYEKMQ come from the germline V gene (reference sequence). The repertoire was sequenced with immunoSEQ multiplex PCR; TCRdb's copy has only in-frame clones and lacks some. This table has fewer than 65,000 clones, approximately 87% appearing once. This TCR was sampled from a human donor in good health. Some clones in this sample may be carry-over from other donors' samples. The V call is TRBV13, the J call TRBJ2-3; 7 bases map to TRBD2. Sequenced input: PBMCs. The CDR3 nucleotides read TGTGCCAGCAGCTTGCGGGGGGATACGCAGTATTTT. Its translation: CASSLRGDTQYF.